The 13 T cell receptor beta chains below all came from one sample that was sequenced in a study of CD8+ T cells in alopecia areata. The sample's treatment: oral pan-JAK inhibitor, 5-10 mg twice daily. Following RNA extraction, reverse transcription yielded cDNA that acted as the sequencing template. This table comes from immunoSEQ multiplex PCR, and its TCRdb copy is limited to in-frame clones, with some not included. The sample has 200,000 to 250,000 clones, 55% to 70% seen once; the top ten hold 4% to 5%. Specimen: CD4+ T cells sorted from blood, collected at week 4, from a patient treated with tofacitinib. These receptors came from a human donor with alopecia areata.

Only one count was recorded for this clone. This rearrangement joins TRBV7-9 to TRBJ1-2; D is undetermined. The CDR3 consists of 13 residues. V was shortened by 4 bases and J by 7 bases, with 13 bases between the two germline ends. The germline V gene encodes CDR1 SEHNR and CDR2 FQNEAQ (reference sequence). CDR3 region: CASSSQMKGGYTF. Written as DNA, the CDR3 is TGTGCCAGCAGCTCCCAGATGAAGGGTGGCTACACCTTC. Full variable domain (remainder filled in from reference TRBV7-9 and TRBJ1-2): DTGVSQNPRHKITKRGQNVTFRCDPISEHNRLYWYRQTLGQGPEFLTYFQNEAQLEKSRLLSDRFSAERPKGSFSTLEIQRTEQGDSAMYLCASSSQMKGGYTFGSGTRLTVV.

This chain links TRBV30 with TRBJ2-1, with 9 nucleotides matching TRBD1. Germline CDR1 and CDR2: GTSNPN and SVGIG (reference sequence). Germline trimming cut 0 bases from V and 7 bases from J; bases unmatched to any gene: 7. The CDR3 runs 15 residues. CDR3 sequence: CAWSVEGTGRNEQFF. The CDR3 coding sequence is TGTGCCTGGAGTGTAGAGGGGACAGGGAGGAATGAGCAGTTCTTC.

J is TRBJ1-1 and V is TRBV29-1; no clear D. The CDR3 is made up of 10 amino acids. Trimming stripped 7 bases from V and 3 bases from J, with 6 bases between. Germline V CDR1 and CDR2: SQVTM, ANQGSEA. For the CDR3, the DNA is TGCAGCGGAAGGGACACTGAAGCTTTCTTT. This gives the protein CSGRDTEAFF.

This clone was seen a few times. The sample carries other DNA sequences with the same CDR3. The rearrangement uses TRBV7-2 and TRBJ1-1; D call uncertain. There are 15 residues in the CDR3. With 1 base removed from V and 1 base from J, the gap between germline ends came to 10 bases. Per germline, CDR1 SGHTA and CDR2 FQGNSA. The CDR3 here is CASSLVPGTNTEAFF. In DNA, the CDR3 is TGTGCCAGCAGCTTAGTCCCAGGAACGAACACTGAAGCTTTCTTT.

The chain recombines TRBV10-3 with TRBJ2-1; 9 nucleotides agree with TRBD2. The CDR3 length is 17 residues. Germline CDR1 is ENHRY and CDR2 is SYGVKD. J was trimmed by 3 bases and V by 4 bases; bases with no gene match: 10. CDR3 region: CAISGPESGGNYNEQFF. DNA for the CDR3: TGTGCCATCAGTGGACCTGAAAGCGGGGGGAACTACAATGAGCAGTTCTTC.

This clone was observed a handful of times. The chain uses TRBV4-3 and TRBJ1-5; D gene unclear. V was cut by 2 bases and J by 4 bases, with 6 bases left in between. Looked up from germline, CDR1 is LGHNA and CDR2 is YSLEER. The CDR3 has 13 residues. The CDR3 DNA reads as TGCGCCAGCAGCCAATCGATTAATCAGCCCCAGCATTTT. Amino acids: CASSQSINQPQHF.

This clone was recorded a few times. The J gene is TRBJ1-4, the V gene TRBV7-9, with D perhaps TRBD1 (5 bases). Trimming took off 5 bases at V and 7 bases at J, with 11 bases between the two ends. This CDR3 has 13 residues. CDR1 SEHNR and CDR2 FQNEAQ come from the germline V gene (reference sequence). CDR3: CASSADGAEKLFF. The CDR3 DNA follows: TGTGCCAGCAGCGCGGACGGGGCTGAAAAACTGTTTTTT.

V usage is TRBV2 and J usage is TRBJ2-1; D possibly corresponds to TRBD1 (6 bases). The CDR3 spans 13 residues. V shed 5 bases and J shed 5 bases, with 10 bases lying between them. Germline-derived CDR1 and CDR2 are SNHLY and FYNNEI. CDR3: CASSRDNNNEQFF. CDR3 nucleotides: TGTGCCAGCAGTCGGGACAACAACAATGAGCAGTTCTTC.

The chain links TRBV6-5 to TRBJ2-5; D is undetermined. The germline V gene encodes CDR1 MNHEY and CDR2 SVGAGI. The CDR3 has 14 amino acids. V lost 6 bases and J lost 4, with 15 bases in between. CDR3 amino acids: CASSITSVRETQYF. Here the CDR3 DNA reads TGTGCCAGCAGCATAACCTCTGTTCGAGAGACCCAGTACTTC.

CDR3 sequence (DNA): TGTGCCAGCAGTTACGCGGCAGGGGCCACCGGGGAGCTGTTTTTT. It codes for CASSYAAGATGELFF. The chain couples TRBV6-5 to TRBJ2-2; D might be TRBD1 (6 bases). Trimming took off 2 bases at V and 4 bases at J, with 11 bases between the two ends. The CDR3 runs 15 residues. Germline assignment: CDR1 MNHEY and CDR2 SVGAGI.

This chain joins TRBV5-6 and TRBJ1-2; D might be TRBD1 (6 bases). The V and J ends lost 3 bases and 2 bases respectively, with 11 bases between them. This CDR3 has 14 residues. Germline CDR1 is SGHDT and CDR2 is YYEEEE. CDR3 in DNA: TGTGCCAGCAGCTCCGGGACAACAAACTATGGCTACACCTTC. It translates to CASSSGTTNYGYTF. The whole variable domain, remainder taken from reference TRBV5-6 and TRBJ1-2, is DAGVTQSPTHLIKTRGQQVTLRCSPKSGHDTVSWYQQALGQGPQFIFQYYEEEERQRGNFPDRFSGHQFPNYSSELNVNALLLGDSALYLCASSSGTTNYGYTFGSGTRLTVV.

This clone was counted between two and nine times. Other DNA variants within this sample encode the same CDR3. This chain joins TRBV9 and TRBJ2-5; D is unclear. The ends were cut back, 0 bases at V and 2 bases at J, with 2 bases in the middle. Germline V gene lookup returns CDR1 SGDLS and CDR2 YYNGEE. The length of the CDR3 is 12 residues. This CDR3 is CASSVGQETQYF. The CDR3 nucleotides read TGTGCCAGCAGCGTAGGGCAAGAGACCCAGTACTTC. Full variable domain (outside the CDR3, taken from reference TRBV9 and TRBJ2-5): DSGVTQTPKHLITATGQRVTLRCSPRSGDLSVYWYQQSLDQGLQFLIQYYNGEERAKGNILERFSAQQFPDLHSELNLSSLELGDSALYFCASSVGQETQYFGPGTRLLVL.

The chain joins TRBV5-1 to TRBJ2-7, with TRBD1 matching over 7 bases. Looked up from germline, CDR1 is SGHRS and CDR2 is YFSETQ. J gave up 5 bases and V 4 bases, and 9 bases lay outside the gene matches. The CDR3 consists of 14 residues. The CDR3 coding sequence is TGCGCCAGCAGCCAACAGGGGAATGTGGACGAGCAGTACTTC. Amino acids: CASSQQGNVDEQYF.